The T cell receptor beta chain described here comes from a study of cytomegalovirus exposure and HLA in healthy donors. Study at large: A subsequent analysis reported that the 95 to 150 validation repertoires were produced on the same platform that had also been used for the 666 first-cohort repertoires. Study findings and constraints: Most TCRs appeared rarely, but some public TCRs recurred in many donors.

The V segment lost 0 bases and the J segment 7 bases; nucleotides outside the gene matches: 3. The CDR3 is made up of 13 amino acids. Germline V gene data show CDR1 as SGHKS and CDR2 as YYEKEE (reference sequence). Comment on this clone: Its antigen is unknown.

Some clones are missing from TCRdb's copy, which holds only in-frame ones; the method was immunoSEQ multiplex PCR. The sample has roughly 100,000 clones, around 85% seen once. The sample comprised PBMCs. The sequence was obtained from a man aged 18 to 30 in good health and CMV-seropositive. This rearrangement joins TRBV5-5 to TRBJ2-7; 8 bases align to TRBD1. The CDR3 coding sequence is TGTGCCAGCAGCTTGGGACAGGGGAGGGAGCAGTACTTC. Its translation: CASSLGQGREQYF.